One and the same sample provided the 11 T cell receptor beta chains below, sequenced in a study of shared clonotypes between healthy human individuals. Here immunoSEQ multiplex PCR was the method, and the copy in TCRdb shows in-frame clones only, minus some. The sample shows under 600,000 clones, roughly 85% of them seen only once. The sample taken for sequencing was PBMCs. Receptor source: a middle-aged woman in good health. Some clones in this sample may be carry-over from other donors' samples.

This clone was seen a single time. The rearrangement uses TRBV28 and TRBJ1-5; 8 positions agree with TRBD1. Per the germline V gene, CDR1 is MDHEN and CDR2 is SYDVKM. This CDR3 region has 13 residues. Losses at the gene ends were 8 bases for V and 3 bases for J; bases not matched to a gene: 3. For the CDR3, the DNA is TGTGCCAGCGGACAGGGCCCCAATCAGCCCCAGCATTTT. Translated, it gives CASGQGPNQPQHF.

The rearrangement links TRBV19 to TRBJ1-4, with D maybe TRBD1 (6 bases). Trimming removed 6 bases from V and 8 bases from J, with 13 bases in between. Looked up from germline, CDR1 is LNHDA and CDR2 is SQIVND (reference sequence). The CDR3 spans 13 residues. The CDR3 reads CASRQGLGEKLFF. As DNA, the CDR3 is TGTGCCAGTAGACAGGGTTTAGGGGAAAAACTGTTTTTT.

The chain joins TRBV18 to TRBJ1-1; D perhaps matches TRBD1 (6 bases). The CDR3 is 14 residues long. V gave up 2 bases and J gave up 4 bases, with 11 bases separating them. Germline values: CDR1 KGHSH, CDR2 LQKENI. This CDR3 is CASSPVQGFTEAFF. CDR3 coding DNA: TGTGCCAGCTCACCAGTACAGGGATTCACTGAAGCTTTCTTT.

The chain joins TRBV19 to TRBJ1-2; 8 nucleotides align to TRBD1. Germline trimming cut 4 bases from V and 5 bases from J; bases unmatched to any gene: 24. Germline CDR1 and CDR2: LNHDA and SQIVND (reference sequence). The CDR3 runs to 20 residues. CDR3 nucleotides: TGTGCCAGTAGTAACCGACAGGGGACCTCAACTCTTGCGGGGCAATATGGCTACACCTTC. The encoded protein is CASSNRQGTSTLAGQYGYTF.

The chain combines TRBV14 with TRBJ2-7; D unclear. Trimming removed 0 bases at V and 3 bases at J, with 15 bases between. The CDR3 has 16 residues. The germline V gene encodes CDR1 SGHDN and CDR2 FVKESK. The CDR3 nucleotides read TGTGCCAGCAGCCAAGAGAGGCAGGTCGTCAACTACGAGCAGTACTTC. Translating it yields CASSQERQVVNYEQYF.

The CDR3 nucleotides read TGCAGCGTCGCAGATTCCTATGGCTACACCTTC. Translating it yields CSVADSYGYTF. The rearrangement uses TRBV29-1 and TRBJ1-2, with unresolved D. Germline V gene data show CDR1 as SQVTM and CDR2 as ANQGSEA. Trimming shortened V by 6 bases and J by 4 bases, and 9 bases separated the two germline ends. The CDR3 sequence is 11 residues long. Combining the CDR3 with reference TRBV29-1 and TRBJ1-2 gives the whole variable domain SAVISQKPSRDICQRGTSLTIQCQVDSQVTMMFWYRQQPGQSLTLIATANQGSEATYESGFVIDKFPISRPNLTFSTLTVSNMSPEDSSIYLCSVADSYGYTFGSGTRLTVV.

The genes are TRBV14 and TRBJ1-1; D perhaps matches TRBD1 (6 bases). V was pared by 2 bases and J by 9 bases, with 13 bases between. The CDR3 contains 13 residues. Germline CDR1 SGHDN, CDR2 FVKESK. For the CDR3, the DNA is TGTGCCAGCAGCCAACATCCCCAGGGGAAAGCTTTCTTT. Protein sequence: CASSQHPQGKAFF.

The V and J genes are TRBV11-2 and TRBJ2-3; 7 bases are shared with TRBD1. V dropped 5 bases and J dropped 5; count of bases not matched to a gene: 7. There are 14 residues in the CDR3. CDR1 SGHAT and CDR2 FQNNGV come from the germline V gene. The CDR3 protein is CASSPRQGVDTQYF. The CDR3 DNA reads as TGTGCCAGCAGCCCCCGACAGGGTGTAGATACGCAGTATTTT.

This rearrangement joins TRBV7-3 to TRBJ2-3; 7 nucleotides line up with TRBD1. V was clipped by 3 bases and J by 2 bases; unmatched bases: 2. Germline lookup yields CDR1 SGHTA and CDR2 FQGTGA. The CDR3 is 14 residues long. CDR3 amino acids: CASSFQGDTDTQYF. The CDR3 DNA sequence: TGTGCCAGCAGCTTTCAGGGGGACACAGATACGCAGTATTTT. Full variable domain (rest looked up from reference TRBV7-3 and TRBJ2-3): GAGVSQTPSNKVTEKGKYVELRCDPISGHTALYWYRQSLGQGPEFLIYFQGTGAADDSGLPNDRFFAVRPEGSVSTLKIQRTERGDSAVYLCASSFQGDTDTQYFGPGTRLTVL.

The chain joins TRBV28 to TRBJ1-1, with 8 nucleotides matching TRBD1. The CDR3 length is 15 residues. CDR1 is MDHEN, CDR2 SYDVKM, per germline. With 5 bases clipped from V and 4 bases from J, the junction kept 9 bases outside the gene matches. This chain's CDR3 is CASSDRGGRGTEAFF. The CDR3 nucleotides are TGTGCCAGCAGTGACAGGGGAGGGAGGGGCACTGAAGCTTTCTTT. The full variable domain, its missing parts supplied by reference TRBV28 and TRBJ1-1, is DVKVTQSSRYLVKRTGEKVFLECVQDMDHENMFWYRQDPGLGLRLIYFSYDVKMKEKGDIPEGYSVSREKKERFSLILESASTNQTSMYLCASSDRGGRGTEAFFGQGTRLTVV.

The rearrangement uses TRBV19 and TRBJ1-5; D is possibly TRBD1 (6 bases). Trimming took off 7 bases at V and 0 bases at J, with 13 bases between the two ends. Germline V lookup: CDR1 LNHDA, CDR2 SQIVND (reference sequence). CDR3 length: 15 amino acids. The CDR3 here is CASIQQGNSNQPQHF. DNA of the CDR3: TGTGCCAGTATCCAACAGGGAAATAGCAATCAGCCCCAGCATTTT.